The clone carrying this TCR beta chain has at least ten counts. TCRdb independently ran MiXCR on the 5' RACE reads; one entry per CDR3 protein. The table lists around 200,000 distinct CDR3 sequences, more than 8% of them singletons. The entry originates in a study of T-cell memory formation after mild COVID-19. This CDR3 comprises 12 residues. Germline V gives CDR1 DFQATT, CDR2 SNEGSKA (reference sequence). V was shortened by 2 bases and J by 6 bases, with 10 bases between the two germline ends. V is TRBV20-1 and J is TRBJ2-5; a weak D match, TRBD2 (5 bases). Sequencing input: PBMCs or a T cell subset sorted from them (not recorded which). This TCR was sampled from a young man who had mild COVID-19 (a few samples of this study predate the infection). Cell type and time point are not known. The CDR3 loop is CSARPFGKTQYF. The CDR3 DNA reads TGCAGTGCTAGACCGTTCGGGAAGACCCAGTACTTC.